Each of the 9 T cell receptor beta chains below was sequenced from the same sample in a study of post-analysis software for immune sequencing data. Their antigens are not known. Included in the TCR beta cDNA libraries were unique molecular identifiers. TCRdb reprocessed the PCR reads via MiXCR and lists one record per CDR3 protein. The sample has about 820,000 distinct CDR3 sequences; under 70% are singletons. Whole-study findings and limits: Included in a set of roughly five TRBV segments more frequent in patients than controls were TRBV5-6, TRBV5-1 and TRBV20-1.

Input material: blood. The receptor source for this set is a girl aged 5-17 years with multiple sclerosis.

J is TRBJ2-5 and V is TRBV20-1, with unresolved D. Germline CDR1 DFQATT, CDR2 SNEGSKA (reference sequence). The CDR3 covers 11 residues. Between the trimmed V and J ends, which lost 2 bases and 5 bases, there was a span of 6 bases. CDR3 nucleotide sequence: TGCAGTGCTAGACAGTGGGAGACCCAGTACTTC. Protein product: CSARQWETQYF.

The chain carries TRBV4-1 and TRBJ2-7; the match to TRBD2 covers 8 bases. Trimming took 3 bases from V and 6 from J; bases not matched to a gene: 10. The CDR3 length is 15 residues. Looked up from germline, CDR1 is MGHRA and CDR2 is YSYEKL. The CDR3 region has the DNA TGCGCCAGCAGCCATGGGTGGACAGCGGGAGCCGAGCAGTACTTC. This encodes CASSHGWTAGAEQYF.

The chain's CDR3 is CASSPPYGALLSDTQYF. Written as DNA, the CDR3 is TGTGCCAGCAGCCCCCCGTACGGGGCCCTCCTTTCGGATACGCAGTATTTT. This chain uses TRBV12-3 or TRBV12-4 with TRBJ2-3, with D possibly being TRBD1 or TRBD2 (5 bases each). The germline V and J ends were trimmed by 6 bases and 6 bases, with 25 bases remaining between them. The CDR3 is made up of 17 amino acids.

CDR3 bases: TGTGCCAGCAGCCACGACCTGGTTCCCTACGAGCAGTACTTC. Amino acid sequence: CASSHDLVPYEQYF. The rearrangement uses TRBV3-1 and TRBJ2-7; D not resolved. The CDR3 consists of 14 residues. Germline-derived CDR1 and CDR2 are LGHDT and YNNKEL (reference sequence). The V and J ends lost 3 bases and 2 bases respectively, with 11 bases between them.

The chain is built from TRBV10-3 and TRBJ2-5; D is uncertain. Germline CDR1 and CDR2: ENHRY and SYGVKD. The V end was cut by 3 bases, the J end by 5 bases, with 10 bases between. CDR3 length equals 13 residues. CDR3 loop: CAISDRLGETQYF. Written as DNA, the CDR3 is TGTGCCATCAGTGACAGACTCGGGGAGACCCAGTACTTC.

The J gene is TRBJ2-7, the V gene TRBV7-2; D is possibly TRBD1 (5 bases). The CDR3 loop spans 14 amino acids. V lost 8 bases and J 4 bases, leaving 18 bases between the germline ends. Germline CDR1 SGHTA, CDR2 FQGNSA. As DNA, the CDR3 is TGTGCCAGCCGTCCTGACAGACCGGTTTACGAGCAGTACTTC. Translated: CASRPDRPVYEQYF. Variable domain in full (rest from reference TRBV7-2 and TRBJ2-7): GAGVSQSPSNKVTEKGKDVELRCDPISGHTALYWYRQSLGQGLEFLIYFQGNSAPDKSGLPSDRFSAERTGGSVSTLTIQRTQQEDSAVYLCASRPDRPVYEQYFGPGTRLTVT.

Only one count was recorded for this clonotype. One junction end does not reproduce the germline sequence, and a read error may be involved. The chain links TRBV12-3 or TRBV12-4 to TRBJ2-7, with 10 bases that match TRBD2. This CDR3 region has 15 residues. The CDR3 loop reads CTSRNLAGVSYEQYF. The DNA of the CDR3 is TGTACCAGCAGAAATCTAGCGGGGGTGTCCTACGAGCAGTACTTC.

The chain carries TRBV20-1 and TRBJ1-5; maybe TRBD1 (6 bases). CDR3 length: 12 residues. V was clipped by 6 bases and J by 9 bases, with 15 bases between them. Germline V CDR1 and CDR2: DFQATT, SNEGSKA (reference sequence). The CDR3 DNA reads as TGCAGTGCCACCGCGCAGGGGCCGCCCCAGCATTTT. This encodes CSATAQGPPQHF.

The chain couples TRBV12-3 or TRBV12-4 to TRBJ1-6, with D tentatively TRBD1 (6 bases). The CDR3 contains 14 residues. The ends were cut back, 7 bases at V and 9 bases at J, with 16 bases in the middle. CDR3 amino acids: CASTRGGPGSPLHF. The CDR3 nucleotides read TGTGCCAGCACCCGGGGGGGCCCTGGTTCACCCCTCCACTTT.